The next 3 T cell receptor beta chains were all read from a single sample in a study of Tregs in tolerant kidney transplant recipients. Libraries were prepared by immunoSEQ multiplex PCR; TCRdb keeps only in-frame clonotypes and omits some of them. The data hold approximately 98,000 clones, with roughly 90% observed a single time. This sample comprised CD4+ T cells from blood, obtained before the transplant. These receptors all come from a human donor who received a combined kidney and bone marrow transplant.

V usage is TRBV2 and J usage is TRBJ1-2, with D perhaps matching TRBD1 (5 bases). Germline lookup yields CDR1 SNHLY and CDR2 FYNNEI. Trimming removed 8 bases from V and 0 bases from J, with 10 bases in between. The CDR3 contains 13 residues. The CDR3 coding sequence is TGTGCCAGCGCTGCGGGGGCTAACTATGGCTACACCTTC. Amino acid sequence: CASAAGANYGYTF.

The CDR3 DNA sequence: TGTGCCAGCAGCGCCGGGCCGATAACAGGGGAACCCGAGCAGTACTTC. Translated: CASSAGPITGEPEQYF. The genes are TRBV9 and TRBJ2-7; TRBD1 aligns across 7 bases. Per the germline V gene, CDR1 is SGDLS and CDR2 is YYNGEE. V was pared by 3 bases and J by 6 bases, with 15 bases of the junction left unmatched. This CDR3 has 16 residues.

The chain recombines TRBV5-8 with TRBJ2-1; 11 nucleotides match TRBD2. CDR3 length: 17 residues. With 4 bases clipped from V and 2 bases from J, the junction kept 8 bases outside the gene matches. Germline CDR1 reads SGHTS; CDR2 reads YDEGEE. The CDR3 coding sequence is TGTGCCAGCAGCGTGCCACTAGCGGGGGCCACCTACAATGAGCAGTTCTTC. This gives the protein CASSVPLAGATYNEQFF.